A single sample gave rise to the 12 T cell receptor beta chains below, sequenced in a study of tumor-infiltrating lymphocytes in localized non-small cell lung cancer. The repertoire was sequenced with immunoSEQ multiplex PCR; TCRdb's copy has only in-frame clones and lacks some. The data contain tens of thousands of clones, roughly two thirds of them singletons. The specimen sequenced was lung tumor tissue. These receptors all stem from a human donor with non-small cell lung cancer.

The gene calls are TRBV6-1 and TRBJ1-2; D uncertain. The V gene's germline CDR1 is MNHNS and CDR2 SASEGT. The V end was cut by 8 bases, the J end by 8 bases, with 24 bases between. The CDR3 runs to 15 residues. The CDR3 nucleotides read TGTGCCAGCTCCATAGGTGGAGACTTGGCGGGCGGCTACACCTTC. This codes for CASSIGGDLAGGYTF.

V gene TRBV15 combines with J gene TRBJ2-5, with 10 bases aligning to TRBD1. V shed 3 bases, J shed 5 bases, and the junction held 6 bases outside the gene matches. Germline V CDR1 and CDR2: LNHNV, YYDKDF (reference sequence). The CDR3 consists of 15 residues. The CDR3 region has the DNA TGTGCCACCAGCAGCCAGACAGGGGGCTCCGAGACCCAGTACTTC. Protein product: CATSSQTGGSETQYF.

The genes are TRBV5-1 and TRBJ2-7; tentatively, D is TRBD2 (6 bases). Trimming stripped 0 bases from V and 3 bases from J, with 13 bases between. There are 15 residues in the CDR3. Per germline, CDR1 SGHRS and CDR2 YFSETQ. CDR3 loop: CASSLAAGSIYEQYF. The CDR3 bases are TGCGCCAGCAGCTTGGCGGCGGGAAGTATCTACGAGCAGTACTTC.

Only a few counts were recorded for this clone. The chain links TRBV7-9 to TRBJ1-1; weak D call: TRBD1 (6 bases). Trimming pared 1 base from V and 4 bases from J, leaving 19 bases between. The CDR3 extends over 17 amino acids. Germline CDR1 reads SEHNR; CDR2 reads FQNEAQ (reference sequence). The CDR3 here is CASSLVGRGWSFTEAFF. CDR3 in DNA: TGTGCCAGCAGCTTAGTGGGCAGGGGTTGGAGTTTCACTGAAGCTTTCTTT.

This sequence joins TRBV2 and TRBJ2-7; TRBD1 might be the D (5 bases). CDR1 is SNHLY, CDR2 FYNNEI, per germline. The V end lost 1 base, the J end lost 6 bases, and 7 bases lay between the germline ends. The CDR3 covers 12 residues. CDR3 residues: CASSEDRGEQYF. The CDR3 bases are TGTGCCAGCAGTGAAGATAGGGGCGAGCAGTACTTC.

The DNA for the CDR3 is TGCGCCAGCAGCCAAGAACCAAAGCTAGCGGGCCCAGGGGGATCGACCGGGGAGCTGTTTTTT. It encodes CASSQEPKLAGPGGSTGELFF. The rearrangement uses TRBV4-1 and TRBJ2-2; D is perhaps TRBD2 (8 bases). The CDR3 totals 21 residues. CDR1 is MGHRA and CDR2 is YSYEKL in the germline V gene. The ends were cut back, 0 bases at V and 5 bases at J, with 28 bases in the middle.

The chain has TRBV6-5 and TRBJ1-1; D gene ambiguous. CDR1 and CDR2 (germline): MNHEY, SVGAGI. The CDR3 sequence is 13 residues long. V shed 8 bases and J shed 3 bases, with 13 bases lying between them. The CDR3 DNA reads TGTGCCAGCCGACGTGGTGAGGACACTGAAGCTTTCTTT. Translated, it gives CASRRGEDTEAFF.

The chain joins TRBV5-1 to TRBJ2-2; D may correspond to TRBD1 or TRBD2 (5 bases each). Trimming shortened V by 0 bases and J by 1 base, and 10 bases separated the two germline ends. Germline assignment: CDR1 SGHRS and CDR2 YFSETQ. CDR3 size: 16 residues. This CDR3 reads CASSLGQTMNTGELFF. Here the CDR3 DNA reads TGCGCCAGCAGCTTGGGACAGACTATGAACACCGGGGAGCTGTTTTTT.

The rearrangement uses TRBV10-2 and TRBJ2-7, with a tentative D call TRBD2 (6 bases). Trimming removed 1 base from V and 0 bases from J, with 10 bases in between. Germline lookup yields CDR1 WSHSY and CDR2 SAAADI. The CDR3 sequence is 15 residues long. CDR3 sequence (DNA): TGCGCCAGCAGTGAGTACCTAGCGCGCTCCTACGAGCAGTACTTC. Amino acids: CASSEYLARSYEQYF.

This clone was seen a handful of times. The chain uses TRBV19 and TRBJ1-5; D remains ambiguous. Trimming left V 3 bases short and J 1 base short, with 10 bases between. This CDR3 comprises 15 residues. Germline assignment: CDR1 LNHDA and CDR2 SQIVND (reference sequence). CDR3 nucleotide sequence: TGTGCCAGTAGTATTGGCAGGAGAAGCAATCAGCCCCAGCATTTT. Its protein product is CASSIGRRSNQPQHF.

This sequence joins TRBV18 and TRBJ2-6, with 10 bases lining up with TRBD1. Germline lookup yields CDR1 KGHSH and CDR2 LQKENI. This CDR3 contains 17 residues. Trimming cost V 6 bases and J 0 bases; bases outside gene matches: 5. The CDR3 DNA reads as TGTGCCAGCTCGCGGGACAGGGGAAGCTCTGGGGCCAACGTCCTGACTTTC. Residues: CASSRDRGSSGANVLTF.

This clone showed up just a few times. The rearrangement joins TRBV30 to TRBJ1-5; D is ambiguous. Germline CDR1 GTSNPN, CDR2 SVGIG (reference sequence). Trimming removed 2 bases at V and 7 bases at J, with 15 bases between. The CDR3 spans 14 residues. The CDR3 spells CAWSRVGNWQPQHF. The DNA for the CDR3 is TGTGCCTGGAGTCGCGTGGGAAATTGGCAGCCCCAGCATTTT. Variable domain in full (rest from reference TRBV30 and TRBJ1-5): SQTIHQWPATLVQPVGSPLSLECTVEGTSNPNLYWYRQAAGRGLQLLFYSVGIGQISSEVPQNLSASRPQDRQFILSSKKLLLSDSGFYLCAWSRVGNWQPQHFGDGTRLSIL.